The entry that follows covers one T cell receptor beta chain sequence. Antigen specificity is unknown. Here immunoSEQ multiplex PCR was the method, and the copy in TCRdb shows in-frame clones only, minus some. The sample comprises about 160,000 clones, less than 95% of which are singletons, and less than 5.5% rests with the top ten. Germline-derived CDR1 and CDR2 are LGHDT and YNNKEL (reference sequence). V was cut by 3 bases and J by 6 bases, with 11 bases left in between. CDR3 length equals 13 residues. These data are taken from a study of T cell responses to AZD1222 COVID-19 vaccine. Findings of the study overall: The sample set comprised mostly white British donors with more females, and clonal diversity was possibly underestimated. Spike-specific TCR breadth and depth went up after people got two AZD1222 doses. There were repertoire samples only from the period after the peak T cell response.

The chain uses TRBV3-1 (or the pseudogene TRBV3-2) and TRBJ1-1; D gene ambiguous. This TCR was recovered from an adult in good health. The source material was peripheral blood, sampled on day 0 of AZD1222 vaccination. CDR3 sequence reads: CASSHLVTSEAFF. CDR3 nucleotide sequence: TGTGCCAGCAGCCACCTGGTTACCTCTGAAGCTTTCTTT.